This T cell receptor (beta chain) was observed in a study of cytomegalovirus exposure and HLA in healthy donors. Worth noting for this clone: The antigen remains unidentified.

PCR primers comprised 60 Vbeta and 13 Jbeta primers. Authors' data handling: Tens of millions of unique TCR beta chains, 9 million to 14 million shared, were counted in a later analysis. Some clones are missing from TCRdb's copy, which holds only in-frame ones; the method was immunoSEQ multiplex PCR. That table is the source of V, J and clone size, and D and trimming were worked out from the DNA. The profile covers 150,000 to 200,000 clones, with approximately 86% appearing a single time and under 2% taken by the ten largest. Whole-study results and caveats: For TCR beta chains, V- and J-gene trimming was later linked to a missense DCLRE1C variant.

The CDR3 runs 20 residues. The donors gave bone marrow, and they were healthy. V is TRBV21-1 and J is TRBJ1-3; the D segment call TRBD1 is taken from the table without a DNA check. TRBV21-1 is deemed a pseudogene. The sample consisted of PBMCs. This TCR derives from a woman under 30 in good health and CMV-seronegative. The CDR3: CASSTRPGTGNPSSGNTIYF. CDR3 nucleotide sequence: TGTGCCAGCAGCACCCGCCCGGGGACAGGTAACCCCAGTTCTGGAAACACCATATATTTT.